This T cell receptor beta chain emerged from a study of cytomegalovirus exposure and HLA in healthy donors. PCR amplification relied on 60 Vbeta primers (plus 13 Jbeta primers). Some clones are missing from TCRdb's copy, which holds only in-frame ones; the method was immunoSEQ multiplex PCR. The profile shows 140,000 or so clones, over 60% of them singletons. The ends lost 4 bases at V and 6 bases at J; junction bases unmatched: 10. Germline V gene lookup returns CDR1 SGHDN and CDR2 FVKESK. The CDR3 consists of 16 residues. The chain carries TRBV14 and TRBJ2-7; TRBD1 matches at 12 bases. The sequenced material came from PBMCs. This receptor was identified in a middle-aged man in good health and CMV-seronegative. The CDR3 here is CASSRRPGQGAGEQYF. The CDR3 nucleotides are TGTGCCAGCAGCCGCCGACCGGGACAGGGGGCCGGCGAGCAGTACTTC. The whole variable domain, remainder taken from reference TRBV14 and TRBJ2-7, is EAGVTQFPSHSVIEKGQTVTLRCDPISGHDNLYWYRRVMGKEIKFLLHFVKESKQDESGMPNNRFLAERTGGTYSTLKVQPAELEDSGVYFCASSRRPGQGAGEQYFGPGTRLTVT.